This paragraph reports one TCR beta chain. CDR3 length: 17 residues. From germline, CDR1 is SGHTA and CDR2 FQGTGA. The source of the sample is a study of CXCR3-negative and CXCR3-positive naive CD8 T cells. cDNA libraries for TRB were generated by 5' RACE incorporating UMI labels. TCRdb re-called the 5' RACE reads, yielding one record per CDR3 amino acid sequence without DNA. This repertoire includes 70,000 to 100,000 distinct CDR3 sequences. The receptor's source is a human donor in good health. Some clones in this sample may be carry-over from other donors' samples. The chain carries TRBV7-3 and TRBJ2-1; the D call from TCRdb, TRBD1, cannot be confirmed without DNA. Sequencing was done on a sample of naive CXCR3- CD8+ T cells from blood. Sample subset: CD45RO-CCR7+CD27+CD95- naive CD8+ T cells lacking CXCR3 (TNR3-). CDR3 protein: CASSLTGGPNAHNEQFF. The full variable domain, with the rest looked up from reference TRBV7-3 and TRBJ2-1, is GAGVSQTPSNKVTEKGKYVELRCDPISGHTALYWYRQSLGQGPEFLIYFQGTGAADDSGLPNDRFFAVRPEGSVSTLKIQRTERGDSAVYLCASSLTGGPNAHNEQFFGPGTRLTVL.